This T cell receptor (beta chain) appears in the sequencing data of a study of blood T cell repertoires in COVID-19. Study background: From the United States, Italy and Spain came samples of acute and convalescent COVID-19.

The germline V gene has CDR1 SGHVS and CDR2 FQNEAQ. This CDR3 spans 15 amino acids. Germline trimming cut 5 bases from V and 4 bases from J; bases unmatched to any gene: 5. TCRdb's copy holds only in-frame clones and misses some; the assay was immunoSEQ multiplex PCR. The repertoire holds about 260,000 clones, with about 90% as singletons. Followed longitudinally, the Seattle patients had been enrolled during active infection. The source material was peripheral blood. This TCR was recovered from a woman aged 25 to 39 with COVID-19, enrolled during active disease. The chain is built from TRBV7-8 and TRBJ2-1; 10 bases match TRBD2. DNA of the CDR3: TGTGCCAGCAGCATCCTAGCGGGAGATTACAATGAGCAGTTCTTC. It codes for CASSILAGDYNEQFF.